This paragraph covers one T cell receptor beta chain sequence. The data belong to a study of CD8+ T cells in alopecia areata. cDNA serving as the sequencing template came from extracted, reverse transcribed RNA. Generated by immunoSEQ multiplex PCR, the TCRdb table keeps only in-frame clones and is missing some. The sample lists approximately 150,000 clones, around 47% occurring once. This CDR3 has 11 residues. V was pared by 8 bases and J by 6 bases, with 13 bases between. Germline V lookup: CDR1 DFQATT, CDR2 SNEGSKA (reference sequence). The chain employs TRBV20-1 and TRBJ1-2; D remains unclear. The sequence was obtained from a human donor with alopecia areata. Input material: CD4+ T cells sorted from blood. CDR3 region: CSYARRDGYTF. CDR3 in DNA: TGCAGTTACGCCCGCCGGGATGGCTACACCTTC.